The 19 T cell receptor beta chains listed next were all sequenced from one sample in a study of T cell responses to AZD1222 COVID-19 vaccine. Using immunoSEQ multiplex PCR, the repertoire was profiled, and TCRdb retains in-frame clones only, with some absent. The data show 55,000 to 65,000 clones, 80% seen once. The input for sequencing was peripheral blood, taken 28 days after the second AZD1222 dose. These TCRs come from an adult who received the AZD1222 COVID-19 vaccine.

V and J are TRBV28 and TRBJ1-2; weak D call: TRBD1 (5 bases). The germline gives CDR1 MDHEN, CDR2 SYDVKM. The CDR3 loop spans 13 amino acids. Deletions cut 4 bases from V and 3 bases from J, with 9 bases between. The CDR3: CASSYQGHYGYTF. CDR3 in DNA: TGTGCCAGCAGTTATCAGGGCCACTATGGCTACACCTTC.

This clone appeared a single time. V and J are TRBV16 and TRBJ2-1; D not certain. V dropped 4 bases and J dropped 9 bases, with 7 bases sitting between them. CDR1 KGHSY and CDR2 FQNENV come from the germline V gene. This CDR3 has 11 residues. Written as DNA, the CDR3 is TGTGCCAGCAGCCTCTGGGGTGAGCAGTTCTTC. Translated: CASSLWGEQFF.

The V gene is TRBV6-4, the J gene TRBJ2-7; D possibly corresponds to TRBD2 (7 bases). Germline CDR1 MRHNA, CDR2 SNTAGT. Trimming left V 9 bases short and J 3 bases short, with 21 bases between. The CDR3 has 15 amino acids. This chain's CDR3 is CARLGGARVVYEQYF. Written as DNA, the CDR3 is TGTGCCAGACTAGGGGGGGCCCGGGTCGTCTACGAGCAGTACTTC.

The V gene is TRBV24-1, the J gene TRBJ2-1; D not resolved. The ends were cut back, 0 bases at V and 9 bases at J, with 14 bases in the middle. The germline gives CDR1 KGHDR, CDR2 SFDVKD. The CDR3 contains 15 residues. The CDR3 DNA follows: TGTGCCACCAGTGATTTGGGGCAGGCCGGCACTGAGCAGTTCTTC. It codes for CATSDLGQAGTEQFF.

The chain recombines TRBV5-4 with TRBJ2-1, with 8 bases matching TRBD1. The CDR3 consists of 16 residues. Trimming at V came to 4 bases and at J to 6 bases, leaving 12 bases not matched to a gene. Germline values: CDR1 SGHNT, CDR2 YYREEE (reference sequence). Here the CDR3 reads CASSGGGTGGANEQFF. CDR3 nucleotide sequence: TGTGCCAGCAGCGGGGGCGGGACAGGAGGGGCCAATGAGCAGTTCTTC.

The gene calls are TRBV7-9 and TRBJ1-4, with D perhaps matching TRBD1 (5 bases). The V end lost 5 bases, the J end lost 5 bases, and 21 bases lay between the germline ends. This CDR3 has 17 residues. The germline gives CDR1 SEHNR, CDR2 FQNEAQ (reference sequence). The CDR3 is CASSHSNRGILNEKLFF. CDR3 nucleotide sequence: TGTGCCAGCAGCCACTCCAACCGGGGGATCCTCAATGAAAAACTGTTTTTT. Variable domain in full (rest from reference TRBV7-9 and TRBJ1-4): DTGVSQNPRHKITKRGQNVTFRCDPISEHNRLYWYRQTLGQGPEFLTYFQNEAQLEKSRLLSDRFSAERPKGSFSTLEIQRTEQGDSAMYLCASSHSNRGILNEKLFFGSGTQLSVL.

The rearrangement links TRBV28 to TRBJ1-4, with D perhaps TRBD1 (5 bases). The CDR3 is 15 residues long. Germline V lookup: CDR1 MDHEN, CDR2 SYDVKM. V lost 6 bases to trimming and J lost 4 bases, with 15 bases between them. CDR3 nucleotide sequence: TGTGCCAGCAGAAGCCCGACAGCGATTAATGAAAAACTGTTTTTT. Its protein is CASRSPTAINEKLFF.

This clone has more than one count but fewer than ten. The V call is TRBV28, the J call TRBJ1-2, with D unresolved. V was shortened by 6 bases and J by 7 bases, with 12 bases between the two germline ends. CDR1 and CDR2 from the germline V gene are MDHEN and SYDVKM. The CDR3 is 12 residues long. CDR3 sequence (DNA): TGTGCCAGCAGCCGAACAGCTGGTGGCTACACCTTC. Its translation: CASSRTAGGYTF.

The chain couples TRBV28 to TRBJ1-5; no definite D call. CDR1 MDHEN and CDR2 SYDVKM come from the germline V gene. Trimming shortened V by 8 bases and J by 7 bases, and 12 bases separated the two germline ends. The CDR3 is 12 residues long. For the CDR3, the DNA is TGTGCCAGCGGGGTGGGAGTCCAGCCCCAGCATTTT. Its translation: CASGVGVQPQHF. Supplemented by reference TRBV28 and TRBJ1-5, the full variable domain reads DVKVTQSSRYLVKRTGEKVFLECVQDMDHENMFWYRQDPGLGLRLIYFSYDVKMKEKGDIPEGYSVSREKKERFSLILESASTNQTSMYLCASGVGVQPQHFGDGTRLSIL.

The gene calls are TRBV7-2 and TRBJ1-2; the D gene is possibly TRBD1 (6 bases). CDR1 is SGHTA and CDR2 is FQGNSA in the germline V gene. The CDR3 totals 14 residues. Trimming took off 3 bases at V and 8 bases at J, with 16 bases between the two ends. CDR3 bases: TGTGCCAGCAGCTTCGGGACCGGACAGCGGGGCTACACCTTC. Translation gives CASSFGTGQRGYTF.

This clone appeared once. The chain links TRBV28 to TRBJ2-7; no definite D call. V was clipped by 6 bases and J by 4 bases, with 10 bases between them. CDR1 is MDHEN and CDR2 is SYDVKM in the germline V gene. This CDR3 region has 12 residues. Here the CDR3 DNA reads TGTGCCAGCAGCTCAGTAGGTTACGAGCAGTACTTC. Residues: CASSSVGYEQYF.

This rearrangement joins TRBV2 to TRBJ2-1, with unresolved D. Germline loops: CDR1 SNHLY, CDR2 FYNNEI. V shed 2 bases and J shed 4 bases, with 3 bases lying between them. The length of the CDR3 is 12 residues. CDR3 in DNA: TGTGCCAGCAGTGAATGGTACAATGAGCAGTTCTTC. It yields the protein CASSEWYNEQFF.

The V gene is TRBV30, the J gene TRBJ2-7; D is ambiguous. Germline V gives CDR1 GTSNPN, CDR2 SVGIG (reference sequence). With 0 bases removed from V and 6 bases from J, the gap between germline ends came to 21 bases. This CDR3 spans 16 amino acids. The CDR3 DNA sequence: TGTGCCTGGAGTGTACTATTGGCGGAATTTCGGCGCGAGCAGTACTTC. Translation gives CAWSVLLAEFRREQYF.

This clone has more than one count but fewer than ten. The chain combines TRBV28 with TRBJ2-7; D may be TRBD1 (5 bases). CDR1 MDHEN and CDR2 SYDVKM come from the germline V gene. The CDR3 has 12 residues. V gave up 3 bases and J gave up 7 bases, with 10 bases separating them. The CDR3 DNA reads as TGTGCCAGCAGTTTTTCCGGACAAGAGCAGTACGTC. Residues: CASSFSGQEQYV.

The CDR3 coding sequence is TGTGCCAGCTCACCAAGGTCACAGGGCGACACCGGGGAGCTGTTTTTT. Protein sequence: CASSPRSQGDTGELFF. The rearrangement links TRBV18 to TRBJ2-2, with D possibly TRBD1 on 6 matching bases. V lost 2 bases and J lost 3, with 13 bases in between. There are 16 residues in the CDR3. Per germline, CDR1 KGHSH and CDR2 LQKENI.

The table lists this clone with a few counts. The CDR3 sequence: CASSLISRENEQFF. CDR3 in DNA: TGTGCCAGCAGCCTCATCAGCCGGGAGAATGAGCAGTTCTTC. This chain connects TRBV11-2 to TRBJ2-1, with a weak D call TRBD2 (6 bases). CDR3 size: 14 residues. Trimming pared 5 bases from V and 7 bases from J, leaving 15 bases between. Germline CDR1 reads SGHAT; CDR2 reads FQNNGV.

The chain couples TRBV15 to TRBJ2-1; 7 bases map to TRBD2. The CDR3 contains 14 residues. Trimming at V came to 0 bases and at J to 9 bases, leaving 5 bases not matched to a gene. CDR1 is LNHNV, CDR2 YYDKDF, per germline (reference sequence). The CDR3 region is CATSREGGRGEQFF. The CDR3 DNA is TGTGCCACCAGCAGAGAGGGAGGGCGGGGTGAGCAGTTCTTC.

The CDR3 DNA is TGTGCCAGCAGAACCGGGACAGCAAGCTACGAGCAGTACGTC. Amino acids: CASRTGTASYEQYV. V usage is TRBV6-5 and J usage is TRBJ2-7; TRBD1 aligns across 7 bases. V lost 6 bases and J lost 3; bases outside the gene matches: 8. This CDR3 region has 14 residues. Per the germline V gene, CDR1 is MNHEY and CDR2 is SVGAGI.

V gene TRBV18 combines with J gene TRBJ2-1, with unresolved D. V was cut by 3 bases and J by 0 bases, with 6 bases left in between. The CDR3 runs to 14 residues. Germline V gene data show CDR1 as KGHSH and CDR2 as LQKENI. CDR3 residues: CASSPIDSYNEQFF. CDR3 DNA sequence: TGTGCCAGCTCACCCATTGACTCCTACAATGAGCAGTTCTTC. Combining the CDR3 with reference TRBV18 and TRBJ2-1 gives the whole variable domain NAGVMQNPRHLVRRRGQEARLRCSPMKGHSHVYWYRQLPEEGLKFMVYLQKENIIDESGMPKERFSAEFPKEGPSILRIQQVVRGDSAAYFCASSPIDSYNEQFFGPGTRLTVL.